These 22 T cell receptor beta chains came from one sample sequenced in a study of shared clonotypes between healthy human individuals. Generated by immunoSEQ multiplex PCR, the TCRdb table keeps only in-frame clones and is missing some. This sample yields roughly 1,800,000 clones, of which about 95% are seen a single time; 0.9% to 1.5% belongs to the top ten. Naivety among CD8 cells was defined by CD45RO negativity and positive CCR7 selection, thereby excluding terminally differentiated effector memory CD45RA+ cells. The specimen sequenced was naive CD8+ T cells sorted from blood. The receptor source for this set is a man aged 18 to 29 in good health.

This clone was detected once. This chain connects TRBV4-3 to TRBJ2-1, with unresolved D. V shed 0 bases and J shed 9 bases, with 9 bases lying between them. This CDR3 is built from 13 residues. Germline V CDR1 and CDR2: LGHNA, YSLEER. In DNA, the CDR3 is TGCGCCAGCAGCCAAGATTTTCCCCCTGAGCAGTTCTTC. Protein sequence: CASSQDFPPEQFF.

CDR3 sequence (DNA): TGTGCCAGCAGTTATTTAGCGGCTTCCACAGATACGCAGTATTTT. As protein: CASSYLAASTDTQYF. This chain connects TRBV28 to TRBJ2-3, with D possibly TRBD2 on 6 matching bases. V was trimmed by 4 bases and J by 2 bases, leaving 13 bases between them. Germline V gene data show CDR1 as MDHEN and CDR2 as SYDVKM. The CDR3 extends over 15 amino acids.

The genes are TRBV6-5 and TRBJ2-1; D uncertain. Germline V gives CDR1 MNHEY, CDR2 SVGAGI. The V end lost 7 bases, the J end lost 5 bases, and 12 bases lay between the germline ends. The CDR3 spans 13 residues. CDR3 sequence reads: CASNFLENNEQFF. The CDR3 DNA reads as TGTGCCAGCAATTTCCTAGAGAACAATGAGCAGTTCTTC.

The rearrangement joins TRBV11-2 to TRBJ2-4, with D unclear. Looked up from germline, CDR1 is SGHAT and CDR2 is FQNNGV. Trimming pared 4 bases from V and 0 bases from J, leaving 16 bases between. The CDR3 consists of 17 residues. The CDR3 region is CASSSSVGILAKNIQYF. The CDR3 bases are TGTGCCAGCAGCTCCTCCGTTGGCATTCTAGCCAAAAACATTCAGTACTTC.

The chain recombines TRBV28 with TRBJ2-7; 7 bases are shared with TRBD1. Germline CDR1 reads MDHEN; CDR2 reads SYDVKM. J gave up 3 bases and V 4 bases, and 9 bases lay outside the gene matches. CDR3 length: 15 residues. DNA for the CDR3: TGTGCCAGCAGTTCTCGCCGGGACAGTCTCTACGAGCAGTACTTC. It encodes CASSSRRDSLYEQYF.

The chain employs TRBV5-6 and TRBJ2-7, with D maybe TRBD1 (6 bases). Trimming pared 4 bases from V and 9 bases from J, leaving 17 bases between. The germline V gene has CDR1 SGHDT and CDR2 YYEEEE. The CDR3 length is 13 residues. The CDR3 sequence: CASSRDISPGQYF. CDR3 nucleotide sequence: TGTGCCAGCAGCCGGGACATCTCTCCGGGGCAGTACTTC. Looking up the rest from reference TRBV5-6 and TRBJ2-7 gives the full variable domain: DAGVTQSPTHLIKTRGQQVTLRCSPKSGHDTVSWYQQALGQGPQFIFQYYEEEERQRGNFPDRFSGHQFPNYSSELNVNALLLGDSALYLCASSRDISPGQYFGPGTRLTVT.

J is TRBJ2-4 and V is TRBV7-9, with D hard to call. Trimming took off 4 bases at V and 0 bases at J, with 16 bases between the two ends. Germline V lookup: CDR1 SEHNR, CDR2 FQNEAQ (reference sequence). This CDR3 is 17 amino acids long. The CDR3 is CASSSRTIPSAKNIQYF. In DNA, the CDR3 is TGTGCCAGCAGCTCCAGGACCATACCGTCAGCCAAAAACATTCAGTACTTC. Combining the CDR3 with reference TRBV7-9 and TRBJ2-4 gives the whole variable domain DTGVSQNPRHKITKRGQNVTFRCDPISEHNRLYWYRQTLGQGPEFLTYFQNEAQLEKSRLLSDRFSAERPKGSFSTLEIQRTEQGDSAMYLCASSSRTIPSAKNIQYFGAGTRLSVL.

The V and J genes are TRBV4-2 and TRBJ2-5, with D uncertain. CDR1 LGHNA and CDR2 YNFKEQ come from the germline V gene. This CDR3 contains 13 residues. The V end was cut by 3 bases, the J end by 5 bases, with 10 bases between. This CDR3 reads CASSQEDFETQYF. Here the CDR3 DNA reads TGTGCCAGCAGCCAGGAAGACTTCGAGACCCAGTACTTC.

Of note for this clone: Other DNA sequences in this specimen translate into the identical CDR3. The J gene is TRBJ2-7, the V gene TRBV29-1, with unresolved D. Trimming stripped 6 bases from V and 2 bases from J, with 8 bases between. Germline V gene sequence: CDR1 SQVTM, CDR2 ANQGSEA. This CDR3 has 11 amino acids. CDR3 sequence reads: CSVPGAYEQYF. The CDR3 DNA reads as TGCAGCGTCCCCGGAGCCTACGAGCAGTACTTC.

The sample holds one count of this clone. The genes are TRBV28 and TRBJ2-7; 7 positions agree with TRBD2. The germline CDR1 and CDR2 sequences are MDHEN and SYDVKM. The CDR3 has 16 amino acids. Trimming removed 4 bases from V and 0 bases from J; junction bases left unmatched: 9. The CDR3 region has the DNA TGTGCCAGCAGTTACCTCTTCGGGGGGTACTCCTACGAGCAGTACTTC. Translation: CASSYLFGGYSYEQYF.

The V call is TRBV5-1, the J call TRBJ2-7; 10 nucleotides line up with TRBD1. This CDR3 is built from 15 residues. Germline CDR1 and CDR2: SGHRS and YFSETQ. V was clipped by 4 bases and J by 2 bases; unmatched bases: 6. The CDR3 sequence is CASSPGQGMAYEQYF. The CDR3 coding sequence is TGCGCCAGCAGCCCGGGACAGGGGATGGCCTACGAGCAGTACTTC.

Only one count was recorded for this clone. The chain joins TRBV19 to TRBJ1-1; perhaps TRBD1 as D (6 bases). Germline V gene data show CDR1 as LNHDA and CDR2 as SQIVND (reference sequence). The length of the CDR3 is 13 residues. Trimming left V 7 bases short and J 5 bases short, with 14 bases between. CDR3 loop: CASTRDTSTEAFF. The CDR3 DNA follows: TGTGCCAGTACCCGGGACACGAGTACTGAAGCTTTCTTT.

The genes are TRBV16 and TRBJ1-2; D is ambiguous. The CDR3 covers 15 residues. CDR1 is KGHSY, CDR2 FQNENV, per germline. Between the trimmed V and J ends, which lost 3 bases and 4 bases, there was a span of 15 bases. The CDR3 loop is CASSQVTALGYGYTF. The CDR3 DNA reads as TGTGCCAGCAGCCAGGTGACCGCTTTGGGCTATGGCTACACCTTC.

The rearrangement uses TRBV28 and TRBJ1-2, with D perhaps matching TRBD1 (6 bases). V was trimmed by 8 bases and J by 3 bases, leaving 22 bases between them. Germline assignment: CDR1 MDHEN and CDR2 SYDVKM. There are 16 residues in the CDR3. This CDR3 is CASGSRYRDVDYGYTF. The CDR3 DNA is TGTGCCAGCGGATCTAGATACAGGGACGTCGACTATGGCTACACCTTC.

This clone was seen only once. This rearrangement joins TRBV7-8 to TRBJ1-2, with D possibly matching TRBD1 (5 bases). Germline lookup yields CDR1 SGHVS and CDR2 FQNEAQ. Trimming removed 4 bases from V and 8 bases from J, with 17 bases in between. The CDR3 is 14 residues long. CDR3 sequence (DNA): TGTGCCAGCAGCTCAACGGCTGGGACCTACGGCTACACCTTC. It codes for CASSSTAGTYGYTF.

The chain links TRBV12-2 to TRBJ2-7; the table's D call, TRBD1, was not checked against the DNA. TRBV12-2 is marked as a pseudogene. CDR3 length equals 14 residues. The CDR3 DNA reads TGTGCAAGTCGACCGACAGGGATCTCCTACGAGCAGTACTTC. Its translation is CASRPTGISYEQYF.

The J gene is TRBJ2-2, the V gene TRBV30; D may be TRBD1 (5 bases). Germline loops: CDR1 GTSNPN, CDR2 SVGIG (reference sequence). Trimming cost V 1 base and J 6 bases, with 9 bases left between them. The CDR3 extends over 13 amino acids. The CDR3 DNA sequence: TGTGCCTGGAGTGACCTGGGGCCCGGGGAGCTGTTTTTT. It translates to CAWSDLGPGELFF. Full variable domain (outside the CDR3, taken from reference TRBV30 and TRBJ2-2): SQTIHQWPATLVQPVGSPLSLECTVEGTSNPNLYWYRQAAGRGLQLLFYSVGIGQISSEVPQNLSASRPQDRQFILSSKKLLLSDSGFYLCAWSDLGPGELFFGEGSRLTVL.

V and J are TRBV6-5 and TRBJ2-7; TRBD2 matches at 8 bases. After removal of 8 bases from V and 6 bases from J, the junction contained 15 bases not matched to a gene. Germline V gives CDR1 MNHEY, CDR2 SVGAGI. The CDR3 contains 15 residues. CDR3 nucleotides: TGTGCCAGCTCGAACCAAGCGGGAGTTTGGGGCGAGCAGTACTTC. As protein: CASSNQAGVWGEQYF.

The gene calls are TRBV7-9 and TRBJ2-7, with D tentatively TRBD2 (7 bases). The CDR3 is made up of 14 amino acids. Germline CDR1 SEHNR, CDR2 FQNEAQ (reference sequence). V lost 4 bases to trimming and J lost 4 bases, with 14 bases between them. As DNA, the CDR3 is TGTGCCAGCAGCTCAGCGGGACAACCGTACGAGCAGTACTTC. This gives the protein CASSSAGQPYEQYF.

The chain has TRBV15 and TRBJ1-5; the D gene is possibly TRBD1 (5 bases). Germline-derived CDR1 and CDR2 are LNHNV and YYDKDF (reference sequence). This CDR3 is built from 15 residues. V dropped 1 base and J dropped 6 bases, with 13 bases sitting between them. This CDR3 reads CATSRGQGTGQPQHF. The CDR3 nucleotides are TGTGCCACCAGCAGAGGCCAGGGAACCGGTCAGCCCCAGCATTTT.

Remarks on this clone: The identical CDR3 is also encoded by other nucleotide sequences in the sample. V and J are TRBV5-6 and TRBJ1-5; D unclear. CDR3 length: 13 amino acids. The germline gives CDR1 SGHDT, CDR2 YYEEEE. Between the trimmed V and J ends, which lost 0 bases and 6 bases, there was a span of 7 bases. Here the CDR3 DNA reads TGTGCCAGCAGCTTGGCCTCGGGTCAGCCCCAGCATTTT. Its protein product is CASSLASGQPQHF.

The chain links TRBV11-2 to TRBJ2-7, with D hard to call. Trimming removed 5 bases from V and 7 bases from J, with 12 bases in between. The CDR3 runs to 12 residues. Germline V gene sequence: CDR1 SGHAT, CDR2 FQNNGV. The CDR3 DNA follows: TGTGCCAGCAGCCCCCGATACGAAGAGCAGTACTTC. As protein: CASSPRYEEQYF.